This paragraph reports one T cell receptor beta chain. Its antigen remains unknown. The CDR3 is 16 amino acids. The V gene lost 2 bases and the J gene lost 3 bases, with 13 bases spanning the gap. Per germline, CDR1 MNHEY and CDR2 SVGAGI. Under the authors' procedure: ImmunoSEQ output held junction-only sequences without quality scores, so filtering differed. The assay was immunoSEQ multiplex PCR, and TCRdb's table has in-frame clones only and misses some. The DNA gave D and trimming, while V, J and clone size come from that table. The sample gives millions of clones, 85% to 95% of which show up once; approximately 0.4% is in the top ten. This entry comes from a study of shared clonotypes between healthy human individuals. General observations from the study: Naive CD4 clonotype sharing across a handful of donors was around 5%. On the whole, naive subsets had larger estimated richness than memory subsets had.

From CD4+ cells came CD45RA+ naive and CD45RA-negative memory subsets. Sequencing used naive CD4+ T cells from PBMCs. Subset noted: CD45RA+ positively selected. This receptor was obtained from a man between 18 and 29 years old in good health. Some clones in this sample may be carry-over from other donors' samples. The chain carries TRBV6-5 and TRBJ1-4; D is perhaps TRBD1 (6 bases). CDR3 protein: CASSYAPRGANEKLFF. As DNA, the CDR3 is TGTGCCAGCAGTTACGCACCCAGGGGCGCTAATGAAAAACTGTTTTTT.